These T cell receptor beta chains were read from a single sample in a study of naive and memory T cell subsets. MiXCR was run by TCRdb on the UMI-ligation and nested PCR reads, yielding one entry per CDR3 protein. The sample has 95,000 to 110,000 distinct CDR3 sequences, about 14% seen once. Sequencing was performed on naive CD8+ T cells from blood. The receptors shown here come from a human donor in good health. CDR3s include the opening cysteine and the closing phenylalanine or tryptophan. The order of the fields is clone size, D gene, J gene, CDR3 length, V gene, CDR3 DNA, CDR3 protein. The D gene is left open where the match is weak. Clone sizes are given selectively: once, few, many, or a class where the clone is expanded.

few . TRBJ1-1 13 TRBV7-9 TGTGCCAGCAGCTCTAACCAGCCCCCTGAAGCTTTCTTT CASSSNQPPEAFF
many . TRBJ1-4 14 TRBV28 TGTGCCAGCAGTTCCGCCCGGCTGACCGAAAAACTGTTTTTT CASSSARLTEKLFF
many . TRBJ2-5 14 TRBV12-3/TRBV12-4 TGTGCCAGCAGTTTTTTAGGGTTTCAAGAGACCCAGTACTTC CASSFLGFQETQYF
. . TRBJ1-5 13 TRBV7-8 TGTGCCAGCAGCGAAGAAGTGGGTCAGCCCCAGCATTTT CASSEEVGQPQHF
. . TRBJ1-2 16 TRBV15 TGTGCCACCAGCCCGGTAAACCAGGGTCCTAACTATGGCTACACCTTC CATSPVNQGPNYGYTF
. TRBD1 TRBJ1-1 14 TRBV12-3/TRBV12-4 TGTGCCAGCACCCGGACAGGGAGGAACACTGAAGCTTTCTTT CASTRTGRNTEAFF
few . TRBJ2-3 15 TRBV19 TGTGCCAGTAGCGTAGGGGAACTCAGCACAGATACGCAGTATTTT CASSVGELSTDTQYF
. TRBD2 TRBJ2-1 14 TRBV19 TGTGCCAGTAGTATGGGACTAGCCCCTAATGAGCAGTTCTTC CASSMGLAPNEQFF
. . TRBJ2-7 13 TRBV28 TGTGCCAGCAGTTATCTCCAGTCCTACGAGCAGTACTTC CASSYLQSYEQYF
few . TRBJ2-1 13 TRBV27 TGTGCCAGCAGTTTTAAATTAGGGGATGAGCAGTTCTTC CASSFKLGDEQFF
few . TRBJ2-3 15 TRBV27 TGTGCCAGCAGTTCACAGTATTCTAGCACAGATACGCAGTATTTT CASSSQYSSTDTQYF
. . TRBJ1-2 15 TRBV14 TGTGCCAGCAGCCAGGAAGGGACGGCTTACTATGGCTACACCTTC CASSQEGTAYYGYTF
few TRBD1 TRBJ1-1 17 TRBV25-1 TGTGCCAGCAGTGACGACGGTGGACAGGGCATGAACACTGAAGCTTTCTTT CASSDDGGQGMNTEAFF
few . TRBJ1-2 12 TRBV29-1 TGCAGCGCTGGGGAGGTTCAATATGGCTACACCTTC CSAGEVQYGYTF
. . TRBJ2-1 15 TRBV5-1 TGCGCCAGCAGCTCCCCAGACTGGCGGGACTATGAGCAGTTCTTC CASSSPDWRDYEQFF
. TRBD1 TRBJ1-1 17 TRBV6-5 TGTGCCAGCAGTCGCGTAAGGGGGGACAGGTGGTACACTGAAGCTTTCTTT CASSRVRGDRWYTEAFF
few TRBD2 TRBJ2-7 17 TRBV4-3 TGCGCCAGCAGCCAAGATCGGGTAGCGGGGGGGGTAGGAGAGCAGTACTTC CASSQDRVAGGVGEQYF
many TRBD1 TRBJ1-2 12 TRBV10-3 TGTGCCATCAACACCCAGGGGGATGGCTACACCTTC CAINTQGDGYTF
. . TRBJ1-1 14 TRBV11-3 TGTGCCAGCAGCCCGCACGGGGATAGCCGGTGGGCTTTCTTT CASSPHGDSRWAFF
. . TRBJ1-2 16 TRBV14 TGTGCCAGCAGCCCCCACGCCCTACATACTAACTATGGCTACACCTTC CASSPHALHTNYGYTF
. . TRBJ2-3 15 TRBV20-1 TGCAGTGCTAGAGTCGTAGAGAGGAGTACAGATACGCAGTATTTT CSARVVERSTDTQYF
many . TRBJ2-1 17 TRBV29-1 TGCAGCGTGTGGAACCGGGAACCCAAGAGGTCCTACAATGAGCAGTTCTTC CSVWNREPKRSYNEQFF
many . TRBJ2-1 13 TRBV2 TGTGCCAGCATCGCCGGGAGTTACAATGAGCAGTTCTTC CASIAGSYNEQFF
. . TRBJ2-3 12 TRBV6-2/TRBV6-3 TGTGCCAGCAGTTACTGGGAAGATACGCAGTATTTT CASSYWEDTQYF
many . TRBJ2-7 14 TRBV10-3 TGTGCCTCAAGAATCCGGGACGGGGACTACGAGCAGTACTTC CASRIRDGDYEQYF
few . TRBJ2-3 16 TRBV2 TGTGCCAGCAGTGACGACAGGTCCAACAACACAGATACGCAGTATTTT CASSDDRSNNTDTQYF
. . TRBJ2-1 15 TRBV7-2 TGTGCCAGCAGCTTAGCGCCCAAATTAGGCAATGAGCAGTTCTTC CASSLAPKLGNEQFF